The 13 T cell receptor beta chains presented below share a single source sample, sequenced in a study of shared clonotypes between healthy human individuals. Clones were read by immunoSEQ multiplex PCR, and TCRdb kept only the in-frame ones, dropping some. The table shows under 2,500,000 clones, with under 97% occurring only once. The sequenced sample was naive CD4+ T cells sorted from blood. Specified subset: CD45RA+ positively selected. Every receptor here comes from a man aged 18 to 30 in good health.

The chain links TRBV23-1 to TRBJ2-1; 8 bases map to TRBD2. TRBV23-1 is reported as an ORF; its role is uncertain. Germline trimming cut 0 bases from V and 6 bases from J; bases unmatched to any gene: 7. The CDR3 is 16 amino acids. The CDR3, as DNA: TGCGCCAGCAGTCAATCGCGACTAGCGAGGGGCAATGAGCAGTTCTTC. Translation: CASSQSRLARGNEQFF.

CDR3 nucleotide sequence: TGTGCCAGCAGGCGCCAGGGGAATACCTACGAGCAGTACTTC. Translating gives CASRRQGNTYEQYF. V usage is TRBV6-6 and J usage is TRBJ2-7; perhaps TRBD1 as D (6 bases). This CDR3 comprises 14 residues. CDR1 MNHNY and CDR2 SVGAGI come from the germline V gene (reference sequence). V was pared by 6 bases and J by 2 bases, with 14 bases between.

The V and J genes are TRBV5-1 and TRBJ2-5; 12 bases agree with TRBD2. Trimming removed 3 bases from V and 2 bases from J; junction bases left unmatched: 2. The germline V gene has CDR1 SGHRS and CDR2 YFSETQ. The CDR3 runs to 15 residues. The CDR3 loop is CASSSSGRAQETQYF. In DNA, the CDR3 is TGCGCCAGCAGCTCTAGCGGGAGGGCGCAAGAGACCCAGTACTTC.

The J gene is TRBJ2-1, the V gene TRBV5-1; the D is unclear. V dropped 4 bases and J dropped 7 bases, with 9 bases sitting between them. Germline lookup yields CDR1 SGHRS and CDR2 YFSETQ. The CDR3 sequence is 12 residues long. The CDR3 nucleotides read TGCGCCAGCAGCGCACAGTCAAATGAGCAGTTCTTC. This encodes CASSAQSNEQFF.

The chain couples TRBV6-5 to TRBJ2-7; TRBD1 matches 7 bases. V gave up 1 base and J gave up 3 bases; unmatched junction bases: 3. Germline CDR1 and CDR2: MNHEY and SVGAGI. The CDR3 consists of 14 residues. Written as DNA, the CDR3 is TGTGCCAGCAGTTACTTCCCAGGGGGCTACGAGCAGTACTTC. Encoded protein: CASSYFPGGYEQYF.

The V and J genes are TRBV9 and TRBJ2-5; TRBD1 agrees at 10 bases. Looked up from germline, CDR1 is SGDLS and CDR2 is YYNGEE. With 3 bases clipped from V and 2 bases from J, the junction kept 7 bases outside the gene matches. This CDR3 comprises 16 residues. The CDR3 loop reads CASSARGGQGQETQYF. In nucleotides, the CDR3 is TGTGCCAGCAGCGCCCGAGGGGGACAGGGGCAAGAGACCCAGTACTTC. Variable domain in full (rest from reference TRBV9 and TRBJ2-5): DSGVTQTPKHLITATGQRVTLRCSPRSGDLSVYWYQQSLDQGLQFLIQYYNGEERAKGNILERFSAQQFPDLHSELNLSSLELGDSALYFCASSARGGQGQETQYFGPGTRLLVL.

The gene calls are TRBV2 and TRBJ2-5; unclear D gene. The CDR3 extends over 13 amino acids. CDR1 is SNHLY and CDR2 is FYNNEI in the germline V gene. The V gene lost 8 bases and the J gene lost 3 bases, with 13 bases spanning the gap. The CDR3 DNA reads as TGTGCCAGCCGTACTCGGTGGGAAGAGACCCAGTACTTC. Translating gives CASRTRWEETQYF.

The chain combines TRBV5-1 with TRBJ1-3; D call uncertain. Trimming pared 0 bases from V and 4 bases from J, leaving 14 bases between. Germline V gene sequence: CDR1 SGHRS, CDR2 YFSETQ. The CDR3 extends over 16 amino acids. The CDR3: CASSLAGTTGGNTIYF. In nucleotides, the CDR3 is TGCGCCAGCAGCTTGGCGGGAACGACTGGGGGAAACACCATATATTTT.

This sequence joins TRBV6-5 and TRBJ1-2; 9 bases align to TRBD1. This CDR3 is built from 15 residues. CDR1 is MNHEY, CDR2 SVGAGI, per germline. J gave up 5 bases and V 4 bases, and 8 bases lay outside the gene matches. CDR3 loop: CASSSYWGQGYGYTF. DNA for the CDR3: TGTGCCAGCAGTTCCTACTGGGGACAGGGTTATGGCTACACCTTC.

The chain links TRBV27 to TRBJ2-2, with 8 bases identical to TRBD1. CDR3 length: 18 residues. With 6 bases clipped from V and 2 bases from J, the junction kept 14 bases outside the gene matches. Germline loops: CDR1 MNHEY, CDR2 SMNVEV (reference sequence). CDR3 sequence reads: CASRQPPGGGQNTGELFF. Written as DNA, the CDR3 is TGTGCCAGCAGGCAGCCTCCAGGGGGCGGGCAAAACACCGGGGAGCTGTTTTTT.

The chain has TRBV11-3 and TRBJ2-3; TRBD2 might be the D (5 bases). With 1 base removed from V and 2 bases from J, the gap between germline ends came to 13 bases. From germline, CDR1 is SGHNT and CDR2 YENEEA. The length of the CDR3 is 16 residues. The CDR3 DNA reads TGTGCCAGCAGCTTAGGTGGCGGGCGAAACACAGATACGCAGTATTTT. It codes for CASSLGGGRNTDTQYF.

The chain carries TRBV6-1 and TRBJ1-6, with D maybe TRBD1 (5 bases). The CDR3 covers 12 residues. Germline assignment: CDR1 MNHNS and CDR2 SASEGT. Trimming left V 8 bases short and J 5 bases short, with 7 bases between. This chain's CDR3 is CASEGNNSPLHF. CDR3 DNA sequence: TGTGCCAGCGAGGGGAATAATTCACCCCTCCACTTT.

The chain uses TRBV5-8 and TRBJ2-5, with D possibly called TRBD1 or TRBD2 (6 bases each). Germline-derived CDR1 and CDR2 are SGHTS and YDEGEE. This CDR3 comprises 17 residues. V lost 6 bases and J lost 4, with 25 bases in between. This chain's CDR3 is CASTSTGAVSSGETQYF. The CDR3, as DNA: TGTGCCAGCACATCGACGGGGGCCGTTTCTAGTGGAGAGACCCAGTACTTC. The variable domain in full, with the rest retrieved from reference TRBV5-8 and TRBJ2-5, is EAGVTQSPTHLIKTRGQQATLRCSPISGHTSVYWYQQALGLGLQFLLWYDEGEERNRGNFPPRFSGRQFPNYSSELNVNALELEDSALYLCASTSTGAVSSGETQYFGPGTRLLVL.